This record covers a single T cell receptor (beta chain). The antigen is not known. The PCR made use of 60 Vbeta and 13 Jbeta primers. Method: immunoSEQ multiplex PCR; TCRdb's copy keeps in-frame clones and lacks some. The sample consists of 98,000 or so clones, about 80% of them appearing once. The source of the sample is a study of cytomegalovirus exposure and HLA in healthy donors. Study-wide points: Many donors carried some public TCRs, although rarity characterized most TCR sequences. On later analysis, the bulk of CMV-associated TCR beta chains appeared to be HLA-restricted.

The CDR3 length is 14 residues. Trimming pared 6 bases from V and 4 bases from J, leaving 15 bases between. CDR1 and CDR2 from the germline V gene are MDHEN and SYDVKM. This sequence was found in a man in his forties in good health and CMV-seronegative. The V and J genes are TRBV28 and TRBJ1-2; tentatively, D is TRBD1 (6 bases). Sequenced: PBMCs. CDR3 nucleotides: TGTGCCAGCAGCACGGGGCAGGGGATCTATGGCTACACCTTC. Its protein is CASSTGQGIYGYTF.